This T cell receptor beta chain was captured in a study of cytomegalovirus exposure and HLA in healthy donors. Overall study findings and caveats: Common viral pathogens seemed to be connected with several of the most significant clusters, according to a later analysis.

In nominal health when sampled, donors likely had unrecorded immune exposures nonetheless. The PCR made use of 60 Vbeta and 13 Jbeta primers. Clones were read by immunoSEQ multiplex PCR, and TCRdb kept only the in-frame ones, dropping some. The sample records around 190,000 clones, 87% being singletons. This CDR3 has 17 residues. CDR1 LNHDA and CDR2 SQIVND come from the germline V gene (reference sequence). V gave up 6 bases and J gave up 0 bases, with 18 bases separating them. Regarding this clone: The target antigen is unknown.

The chain uses TRBV19 and TRBJ2-4; tentatively, D is TRBD1 (7 bases). Sequencing was done on a sample of PBMCs. This TCR was recovered from a boy aged 2 to 10 in good health and CMV-seronegative. The CDR3 loop is CASSRQGGGLAKNIQYF. In nucleotides, the CDR3 is TGTGCCAGTAGCAGACAGGGTGGGGGACTAGCCAAAAACATTCAGTACTTC.